The sequence of this T cell receptor beta chain was determined in a study of blood T cell repertoires in COVID-19. Across the whole study: Samples taken during acute and convalescent COVID-19 were collected in the United States, Italy and Spain. T cells, B-cell-depleted T cells, or PBMCs provided the cDNA or gDNA that served as material.

Germline CDR1 is SGHVS and CDR2 is FNYEAQ. Trimming took 0 bases from V and 4 from J; bases not matched to a gene: 3. This CDR3 comprises 16 residues. Original data processing: The assay estimated nucleated cells by amplifying reference gene primers. Assay used: immunoSEQ multiplex PCR; TCRdb lists only in-frame clones, some missing. V and J calls and clone size are copied from that table; D and trimming were computed from the DNA. In the table there are about 89,000 clones, over 60% of which are singletons. The gene calls are TRBV7-6 and TRBJ2-2; 9 bases are a match to TRBD2. This receptor was obtained from a human donor in a cohort sampled during active COVID-19. Sequencing input: peripheral blood. The CDR3 nucleotides read TGTGCCAGCAGCTTAGCGACTAGCGGACTCACCGGGGAGCTGTTTTTT. As protein: CASSLATSGLTGELFF.